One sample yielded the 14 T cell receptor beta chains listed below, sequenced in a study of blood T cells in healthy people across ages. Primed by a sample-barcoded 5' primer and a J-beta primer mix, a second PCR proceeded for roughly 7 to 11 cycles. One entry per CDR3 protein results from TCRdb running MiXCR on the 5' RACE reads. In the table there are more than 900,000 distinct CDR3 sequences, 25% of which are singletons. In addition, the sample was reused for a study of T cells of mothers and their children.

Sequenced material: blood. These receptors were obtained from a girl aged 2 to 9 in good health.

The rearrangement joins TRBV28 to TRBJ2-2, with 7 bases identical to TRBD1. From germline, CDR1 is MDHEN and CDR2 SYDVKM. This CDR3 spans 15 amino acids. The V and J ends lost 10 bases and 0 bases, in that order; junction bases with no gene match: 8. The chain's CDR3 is CATQTGVSNTGELFF. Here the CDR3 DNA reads TGTGCCACCCAAACAGGGGTGTCGAACACCGGGGAGCTGTTTTTT.

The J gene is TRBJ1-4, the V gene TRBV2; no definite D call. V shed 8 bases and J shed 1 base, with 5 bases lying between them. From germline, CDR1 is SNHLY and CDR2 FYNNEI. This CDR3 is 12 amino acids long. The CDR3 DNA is TGTGCCAGCGGGGTAACTAATGAAAAACTGTTTTTT. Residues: CASGVTNEKLFF.

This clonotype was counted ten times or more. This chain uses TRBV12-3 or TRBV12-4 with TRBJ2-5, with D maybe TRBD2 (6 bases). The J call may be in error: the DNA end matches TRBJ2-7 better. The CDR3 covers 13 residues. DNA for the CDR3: TGTGCCAGCAGTTGGGGGGACTCCTACGAGCAGTACTTC. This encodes CASSWGDSYEQYF.

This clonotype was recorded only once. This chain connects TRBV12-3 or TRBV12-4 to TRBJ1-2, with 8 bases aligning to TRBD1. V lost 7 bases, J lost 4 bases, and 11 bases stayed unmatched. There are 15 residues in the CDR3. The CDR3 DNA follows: TGTGCCAGCACCAGATCTAGGACAGGGACCTATGGCTACACCTTC. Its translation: CASTRSRTGTYGYTF.

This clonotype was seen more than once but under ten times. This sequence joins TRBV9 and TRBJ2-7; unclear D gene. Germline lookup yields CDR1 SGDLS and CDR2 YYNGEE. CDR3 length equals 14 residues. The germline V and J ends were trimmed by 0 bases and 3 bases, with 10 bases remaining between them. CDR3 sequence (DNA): TGTGCCAGCAGCGTAGTGGACGGTAGCTACGAGCAGTACTTC. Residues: CASSVVDGSYEQYF.

CDR3 loop: CASSLVSSGISYEQYF. CDR3 coding DNA: TGTGCCAGCAGCTTAGTTTCTAGCGGGATCTCCTACGAGCAGTACTTC. The rearrangement uses TRBV7-8 and TRBJ2-7; TRBD2 matches at 9 bases. This CDR3 is built from 16 residues. With V trimmed by 1 base and J by 0 bases, 4 bases remained unmatched. Germline loops: CDR1 SGHVS, CDR2 FQNEAQ.

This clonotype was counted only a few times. This CDR3 is CASTRGAYNEQFF. The CDR3 DNA reads TGTGCCAGCACCCGGGGGGCCTACAATGAGCAGTTCTTC. The gene calls are TRBV11-1 and TRBJ2-1; 7 positions agree with TRBD2. Germline assignment: CDR1 SGHAT and CDR2 FQDESV (reference sequence). The CDR3 has 13 amino acids. With 7 bases clipped from V and 2 bases from J, the junction kept 2 bases outside the gene matches.

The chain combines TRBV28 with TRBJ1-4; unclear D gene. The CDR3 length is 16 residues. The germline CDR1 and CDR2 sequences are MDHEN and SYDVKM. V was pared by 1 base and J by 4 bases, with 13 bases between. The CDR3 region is CASSLYGSRSNEKLFF. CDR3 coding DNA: TGTGCCAGCAGTTTATATGGTAGCAGGAGTAATGAAAAACTGTTTTTT.

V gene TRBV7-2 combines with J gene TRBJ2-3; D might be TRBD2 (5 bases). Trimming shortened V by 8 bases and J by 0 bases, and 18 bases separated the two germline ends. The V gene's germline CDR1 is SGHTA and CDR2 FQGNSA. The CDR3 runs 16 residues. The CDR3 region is CASQAGILSSTDTQYF. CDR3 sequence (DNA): TGTGCCAGCCAAGCCGGGATTTTATCTAGCACAGATACGCAGTATTTT. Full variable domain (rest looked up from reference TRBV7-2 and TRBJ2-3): GAGVSQSPSNKVTEKGKDVELRCDPISGHTALYWYRQSLGQGLEFLIYFQGNSAPDKSGLPSDRFSAERTGGSVSTLTIQRTQQEDSAVYLCASQAGILSSTDTQYFGPGTRLTVL.

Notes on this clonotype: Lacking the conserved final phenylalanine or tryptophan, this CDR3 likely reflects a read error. The CDR3 nucleotides are TGTGCCAGCAGTGAAGCGGCCTCCTACGAGCAGTACTCC. Amino acids: CASSEAASYEQYS. The chain joins TRBV6-1 to TRBJ2-7; D remains ambiguous. V gave up 0 bases and J gave up 0 bases, with 3 bases separating them. Germline V CDR1 and CDR2: MNHNS, SASEGT. This CDR3 has 13 amino acids.

The CDR3 region is CASSLRGGLGEQFF. CDR3 bases: TGTGCCAGCAGCTTAAGGGGCGGACTAGGCGAGCAGTTCTTC. This sequence joins TRBV7-9 and TRBJ2-1; 7 nucleotides line up with TRBD2. The germline CDR1 and CDR2 sequences are SEHNR and FQNEAQ (reference sequence). The CDR3 is 14 amino acids. The J segment lost 10 bases and the V segment lost 2 bases, leaving 8 bases of the junction unmatched.

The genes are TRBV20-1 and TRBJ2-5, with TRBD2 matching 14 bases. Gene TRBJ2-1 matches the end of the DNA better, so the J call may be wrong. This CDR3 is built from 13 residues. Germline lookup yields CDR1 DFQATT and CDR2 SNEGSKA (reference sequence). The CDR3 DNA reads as TGCAGGGGGACTAGCGGGAGAGTCGATGAGCAGTTCTTC. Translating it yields CRGTSGRVDEQFF.

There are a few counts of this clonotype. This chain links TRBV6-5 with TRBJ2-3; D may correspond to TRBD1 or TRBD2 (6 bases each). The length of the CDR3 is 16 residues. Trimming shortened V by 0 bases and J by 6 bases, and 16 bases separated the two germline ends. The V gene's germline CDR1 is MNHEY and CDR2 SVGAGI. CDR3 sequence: CASSYSYWGASDTQYF. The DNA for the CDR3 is TGTGCCAGCAGTTACTCGTATTGGGGGGCAAGTGATACGCAGTATTTT.

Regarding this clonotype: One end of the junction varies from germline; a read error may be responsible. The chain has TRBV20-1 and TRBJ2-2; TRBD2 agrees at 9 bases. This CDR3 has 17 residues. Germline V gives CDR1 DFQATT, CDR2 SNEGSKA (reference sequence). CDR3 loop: CSAKMPAGGPNTGELFF. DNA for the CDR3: TGCAGTGCCAAGATGCCGGCGGGGGGGCCGAATACCGGGGAGCTGTTTTTT.